The rows below give T cell receptor beta chains drawn from one sample of a study of cytomegalovirus exposure and HLA in healthy donors. Method: immunoSEQ multiplex PCR; TCRdb's copy keeps in-frame clones and lacks some. The data show approximately 300,000 clones, 75% to 85% seen once. Sequencing was carried out using PBMCs. The receptors come from a girl aged 2 to 9 in good health and CMV-seronegative. CDR3s include the opening cysteine and the closing phenylalanine or tryptophan. A D gene is named only where the DNA matches it firmly. Rows may omit the clone size; those that give it use once, few, many or a size class.

>once|TRBV9|NA|TRBJ2-2
CASSFSNLKQTRDTGELFF
TGTGCCAGCAGCTTTTCCAACCTTAAACAGACCAGGGACACCGGGGAGCTGTTTTTT
>NA|TRBV18|NA|TRBJ2-7
CASSPPGGQGYEQYF
TGTGCCAGCTCACCTCCCGGGGGGCAAGGCTACGAGCAGTACTTC
>NA|TRBV19|NA|TRBJ2-5
CASSIGGTHQETQYF
TGTGCCAGTAGTATTGGCGGGACTCACCAAGAGACCCAGTACTTC
>NA|TRBV7-9|NA|TRBJ2-4
CASSRGWGNIQYF
TGTGCCAGCAGCCGAGGGTGGGGAAACATTCAGTACTTC
>NA|TRBV6-1|TRBD1|TRBJ2-1
CASTVTGDYNEQFF
TGTGCCAGCACCGTGACAGGGGACTACAATGAGCAGTTCTTC
>NA|TRBV4-2|TRBD1|TRBJ2-2
CASSQDARFGTGDTGELFF
TGTGCCAGCAGCCAAGACGCTCGGTTTGGGACAGGGGACACCGGGGAGCTGTTTTTT
>NA|TRBV29-1|TRBD1|TRBJ2-7
CSVQSGQGAYEQYF
TGCAGCGTTCAGTCCGGACAGGGGGCCTACGAGCAGTACTTC
>NA|TRBV4-2|NA|TRBJ2-1
CASSRRGASGRSTNEQFF
TGTGCCAGCAGCCGCCGAGGAGCGTCCGGCCGGTCGACCAATGAGCAGTTCTTC
>once|TRBV9|TRBD2|TRBJ2-1
CASTPTSGGYNEQFF
TGTGCCAGCACCCCAACTAGCGGGGGGTACAATGAGCAGTTCTTC
>NA|TRBV7-2|TRBD1|TRBJ2-3
CASSSPGTGGLSADTQYF
TGTGCCAGCAGCTCCCCCGGGACAGGGGGCCTCTCTGCAGATACGCAGTATTTT
>NA|TRBV28|TRBD2|TRBJ2-1
CASSFGAGVGNEQFF
TGTGCCAGCAGTTTTGGGGCGGGAGTAGGGAATGAGCAGTTCTTC
>NA|TRBV27|TRBD1|TRBJ2-1
CASSPAGTGYNEQFF
TGTGCCAGCAGTCCCGCCGGGACAGGGTACAATGAGCAGTTCTTC
>NA|TRBV28|NA|TRBJ2-7
CASSISGRRYEQYF
TGTGCCAGCAGCATAAGTGGGAGAAGGTACGAGCAGTACTTC
>NA|TRBV30|TRBD1|TRBJ2-3
CAWSGGTDTQYF
TGTGCCTGGTCAGGGGGTACAGATACGCAGTATTTT
>NA|TRBV6-5|TRBD2|TRBJ2-1
CASSFGASGYNEQFF
TGTGCCAGCAGCTTTGGGGCTAGCGGTTACAATGAGCAGTTCTTC
>once|TRBV9|NA|TRBJ1-2
CASSVESLQTGRNGYTF
TGTGCCAGCAGCGTAGAGAGTTTGCAGACAGGTAGAAATGGCTACACCTTC
>NA|TRBV28|TRBD2|TRBJ2-5
CASNPVVVAGAGETQYF
TGTGCCAGCAATCCGGTCGTGGTAGCGGGGGCCGGGGAGACCCAGTACTTC
>NA|TRBV4-2|NA|TRBJ1-2
CASSQLGPTPYGYTF
TGTGCCAGCAGCCAGCTGGGCCCCACCCCTTATGGCTACACCTTC
>NA|TRBV30|TRBD1|TRBJ2-1
CAWSADRGIRNEQFF
TGTGCCTGGAGTGCGGACAGGGGGATTCGCAATGAGCAGTTCTTC
>once|TRBV30|NA|TRBJ1-5
CAWSQQGSQPQHF
TGTGCCTGGAGTCAACAGGGATCCCAGCCCCAGCATTTT
>NA|TRBV13|TRBD2|TRBJ2-1
CASSFGTSGGKSYNEQFF
TGTGCCAGCAGCTTCGGGACTAGCGGGGGCAAATCCTACAATGAGCAGTTCTTC
>NA|TRBV7-6|TRBD1|TRBJ1-2
CASSHQGQAFGYTF
TGTGCCAGCAGCCACCAAGGACAGGCTTTTGGCTACACCTTC
>NA|TRBV5-1|NA|TRBJ2-7
CASSPYYGTSSYEQYF
TGCGCCAGCAGCCCATATTATGGGACTTCCAGCTACGAACAGTACTTC
>NA|TRBV11-3|TRBD1|TRBJ1-1
CASSSGTGGTEAFF
TGTGCCAGCAGCTCCGGGACAGGCGGCACTGAAGCTTTCTTT
>once|TRBV7-8|TRBD1|TRBJ1-4
CASSPRQGPLSEKLFF
TGTGCCAGCAGCCCACGACAGGGCCCCCTGAGTGAAAAACTGTTTTTT
>NA|TRBV19|NA|TRBJ1-2
CASSPLANYGYTF
TGTGCCAGTAGTCCTCTAGCTAACTATGGCTACACCTTC